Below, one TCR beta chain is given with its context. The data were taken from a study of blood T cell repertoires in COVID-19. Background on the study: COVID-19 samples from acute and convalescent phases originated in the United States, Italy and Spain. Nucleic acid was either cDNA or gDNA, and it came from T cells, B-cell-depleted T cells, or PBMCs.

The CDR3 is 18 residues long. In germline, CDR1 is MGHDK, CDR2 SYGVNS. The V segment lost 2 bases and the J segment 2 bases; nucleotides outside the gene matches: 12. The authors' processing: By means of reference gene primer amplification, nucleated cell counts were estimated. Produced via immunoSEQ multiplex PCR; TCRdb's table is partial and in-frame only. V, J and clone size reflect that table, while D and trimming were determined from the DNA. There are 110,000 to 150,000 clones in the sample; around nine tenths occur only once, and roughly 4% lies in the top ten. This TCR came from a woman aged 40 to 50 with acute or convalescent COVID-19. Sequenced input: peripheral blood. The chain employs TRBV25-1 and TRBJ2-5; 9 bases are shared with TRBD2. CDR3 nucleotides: TGTGCCAGCAGTGAACAGGGACTGCCGACTAGCGGACAAGAGACCCAGTACTTC. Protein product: CASSEQGLPTSGQETQYF. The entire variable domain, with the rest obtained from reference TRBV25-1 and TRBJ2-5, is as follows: EADIYQTPRYLVIGTGKKITLECSQTMGHDKMYWYQQDPGMELHLIHYSYGVNSTEKGDLSSESTVSRIRTEHFPLTLESARPSHTSQYLCASSEQGLPTSGQETQYFGPGTRLLVL.